This TCR beta chain came from a study of shared clonotypes between healthy human individuals. The CDR3 contains 10 residues. Germline V CDR1 and CDR2: LNHDA, SQIVND (reference sequence). V lost 9 bases, J lost 3 bases, and 5 bases lay in between. Roughly 92 million PBMCs were counted before genomic DNA extraction. Running of the assay took place at deep level. Libraries were prepared by immunoSEQ multiplex PCR; TCRdb keeps only in-frame clonotypes and omits some of them. Of about 490,000 clones in the sample, 76% were seen once. This rearrangement joins TRBV19 to TRBJ2-5; D not certain. This receptor was taken from a woman aged 40 to 50 in good health. Some clones in this sample may be carry-over from other donors' samples. The sample consisted of PBMCs. The CDR3 DNA follows: TGTGCCAGGAACAAAGAGACCCAGTACTTC. Translated: CARNKETQYF.